Listed below are T cell receptor beta chains from one sample, sequenced in a study of beta chain features in type 1 diabetes. TCRdb's copy holds only in-frame clones and misses some; the assay was immunoSEQ multiplex PCR. The repertoire holds approximately 300,000 clones, with 9.5% to 11% as singletons. Sequencing was done on a sample of naive CD4+ T cells from blood. The receptors derive from a woman in her thirties in good health. Each CDR3 is given with its conserved first and last residue. A D gene is named only where the DNA matches it firmly. Size is omitted from some rows. Given values are once, few, many or a class for expanded clones.

size	J	V	D	DNA	CDR3
few	TRBJ2-7	TRBV2	NA	TGTGCCAGCGGAGGGGTTTACGAGCAGTACTTC	CASGGVYEQYF
NA	TRBJ2-2	TRBV5-1	NA	TGCGCCAGCAGCTTGGTCGATACCTCGGGGGGGGAGCTGTTTTTT	CASSLVDTSGGELFF
NA	TRBJ2-7	TRBV19	NA	TGTGCCAGTAGTATTTCGCCAGGTCTATCTGTCTACGAGCAGTACTTC	CASSISPGLSVYEQYF
few	TRBJ1-5	TRBV21-1	NA	TGTGCCAGCACGCCCCGGGACAGGGATTCTGGTCAGCCCCAGCATTTT	CASTPRDRDSGQPQHF
many	TRBJ1-5	TRBV23-1	NA	TGCGCCAGCAGTCAATCGTGGCCCCACAGGGGCAATCAGCCCCAGCATTTT	CASSQSWPHRGNQPQHF
few	TRBJ2-7	TRBV27	NA	TGTGCCAGCAGACAATACTACGAGCAGTACTTC	CASRQYYEQYF
NA	TRBJ2-1	TRBV19	TRBD2	TGTGCCAGTAAACTAGCGGGCTACACCATTTACAATGAGCAGTTCTTC	CASKLAGYTIYNEQFF
NA	TRBJ1-3	TRBV9	NA	TGTGCCAGCAGCGTAGATCCCAGCTCTGGAAACACCATATATTTT	CASSVDPSSGNTIYF
few	TRBJ2-7	TRBV5-1	NA	TGCGCCAGCAGCTTTATAGCCTCCTACGAGCAGTACTTC	CASSFIASYEQYF
NA	TRBJ2-2	TRBV7-3	TRBD1	TGTGCCAGCAGCGGGGACAGGATGAACACCGGGGAGCTGTTTTTT	CASSGDRMNTGELFF
few	TRBJ1-5	TRBV7-2	TRBD1	TGTGCCAGCAGCTTAGTCGGGACAGGATTAAGCAATCAGCCCCAGCATTTT	CASSLVGTGLSNQPQHF
NA	TRBJ2-1	TRBV9	TRBD2	TGTGCCAGCAGCGTAGGGGCTAGCGGGGAGAATGAGCAGTTCTTC	CASSVGASGENEQFF
NA	TRBJ1-2	TRBV9	NA	TGTGCCAGCAGCGTAGCGGCCAGCGCCAACTATGGCTACACCTTC	CASSVAASANYGYTF
NA	TRBJ2-4	TRBV10-3	TRBD1	TGTGCCATCAGTCCCGGGACAGGGACGAACATTCAGTACTTC	CAISPGTGTNIQYF
few	TRBJ2-7	TRBV28	NA	TGTGCCAGCAGTGTGTGGCACGAGCAGTACTTC	CASSVWHEQYF
few	TRBJ2-5	TRBV4-2	NA	TGTGCCAGCAGGCGCTCCTCAGGAGGGCAAGAGACCCAGTACTTC	CASRRSSGGQETQYF
few	TRBJ2-3	TRBV5-4	TRBD2	TGTGCCAGCAGCTTGTCTTTGGGACTAGCGGGAGGTAGCACAGATACGCAGTATTTT	CASSLSLGLAGGSTDTQYF
few	TRBJ2-1	TRBV18	NA	TGTGCCAGCTCACCCGGGGGGCTCTACAATGAGCAGTTCTTC	CASSPGGLYNEQFF
few	TRBJ1-5	TRBV9	NA	TGTGCCAGCAGCGTAGCCCATGTCACAGCATGTTACATCTATCAGCCCCAGCATTTT	CASSVAHVTACYIYQPQHF
NA	TRBJ2-4	TRBV7-9	NA	TGTGCCAGCAGCCGGACAGAGAACATTCAGTACTTC	CASSRTENIQYF
NA	TRBJ2-7	TRBV28	NA	TGTGCCAGCAGACCAGCAGGAGGGAGCTCCTACGAGCAGTACTTC	CASRPAGGSSYEQYF
few	TRBJ2-5	TRBV29-1	TRBD2	TGCAGCGTATGTACTAGCGGGGTCGGGGAAGAGACCCAGTACTTC	CSVCTSGVGEETQYF
few	TRBJ2-7	TRBV19	NA	TGTGCCAGTAGTATTCGGGGCTACGAGCAGTACTTC	CASSIRGYEQYF
NA	TRBJ2-5	TRBV7-2	NA	TGTGCCAGCAGCTTCAACGAGAAAGAGACCCAGTACTTC	CASSFNEKETQYF
NA	TRBJ2-7	TRBV19	NA	TGTGCCAGCAAAGATCAGGGGAGCTCCTACGAGCAGTACTTC	CASKDQGSSYEQYF
few	TRBJ1-5	TRBV21-1	NA	TGTGCCAGCAGCAGAGAGAGTTGCGGGGAGGGTGGGGATCAGCCCCAGCATTTT	CASSRESCGEGGDQPQHF
NA	TRBJ1-2	TRBV28	NA	TGTGCCAGCAGTTGGGACACCTATGGCTACACCTTC	CASSWDTYGYTF
NA	TRBJ2-1	TRBV7-3	TRBD2	TGTGCCAGCAGCCGCCAACCACTAGCGGGAGTAAACAATGAGCAGTTCTTC	CASSRQPLAGVNNEQFF
NA	TRBJ1-3	TRBV15	NA	TGTGCCACCAGCAGAGGGAGGGAATCTGGAAACACCATATATTTT	CATSRGRESGNTIYF
NA	TRBJ2-1	TRBV6-6	TRBD2	TGTGCCAGCAGTTACCAGCGGGGATACAATGAGCAGTTCTTC	CASSYQRGYNEQFF
NA	TRBJ1-4	TRBV5-6	NA	TGTGCCAGCAGCTTGGGTCAGACTTCTAATGAAAAACTGTTTTTT	CASSLGQTSNEKLFF
few	TRBJ2-3	TRBV10-3	NA	TGTGCCATCAGTCGGACAGAGAGCACAGATACGCAGTATTTT	CAISRTESTDTQYF
NA	TRBJ2-7	TRBV29-1	TRBD2	TGCAGCGTCGAATTTTTAGCGGGAGAGCAGTACTTC	CSVEFLAGEQYF
NA	TRBJ1-1	TRBV9	TRBD1	TGTGCCAGCAAGGAAGGGACCGGGACAGGGAACACTGAAGCTTTCTTT	CASKEGTGTGNTEAFF
NA	TRBJ2-5	TRBV4-3	NA	TGCGCCAGCAGCCAACAGGGGAGACCAAGAGAGACCCAGTACTTC	CASSQQGRPRETQYF
few	TRBJ2-7	TRBV10-3	TRBD2	TGTGCCATCAGTGAGGGACTAGCGGGAGGGCCCTACGAGCAGTACTTC	CAISEGLAGGPYEQYF
NA	TRBJ2-3	TRBV4-2	TRBD1	TGTGCCAGCAGCCAATACAGGGGCGGTAGGACAGATACGCAGTATTTT	CASSQYRGGRTDTQYF
few	TRBJ1-5	TRBV7-2	NA	TGTGCCAGCAGTCCGCAACGCGGTAGGAATCAGCCCCAGCATTTT	CASSPQRGRNQPQHF
few	TRBJ2-1	TRBV18	TRBD1	TGTGCCAGCTCACCTTCGCCGGGACAGGGCTACAATGAGCAGTTCTTC	CASSPSPGQGYNEQFF
NA	TRBJ2-3	TRBV6-4	NA	TGTGCCAGCAGTGTTGAGTCCACAGATACGCAGTATTTT	CASSVESTDTQYF
few	TRBJ2-3	TRBV5-1	NA	TGCGCCAGCAGATCTAGAGGAGCTAGCACAGATACGCAGTATTTT	CASRSRGASTDTQYF
NA	TRBJ1-1	TRBV11-3	NA	TGTGCCAGCAGCCCTCGTGGGGCTGACACTGAAGCTTTCTTT	CASSPRGADTEAFF
NA	TRBJ2-5	TRBV7-8	NA	TGTGCCAGCAGCTTCGGCAGGGAAGAGACCCAGTACTTC	CASSFGREETQYF
few	TRBJ2-7	TRBV19	TRBD2	TGTGCCAGTAGTATGTCCGTGACTAGCGGAGCATACGAGCAGTACTTC	CASSMSVTSGAYEQYF
NA	TRBJ2-3	TRBV5-1	TRBD2	TGCGCCAGCAGCCCCGGACTAGTCGGTAGCACAGATACGCAGTATTTT	CASSPGLVGSTDTQYF
NA	TRBJ2-5	TRBV18	NA	TGTGCCAGCTCACCACAGGAGAGTGGGGAGACCCAGTACTTC	CASSPQESGETQYF
NA	TRBJ2-1	TRBV5-1	TRBD2	TGCGCCAGCAGCCCCAAGGGAGGGTTCGGGTACAATGAGCAGTTCTTC	CASSPKGGFGYNEQFF
few	TRBJ2-2	TRBV7-9	NA	TGTGCCAGCAGCTTAGAGGGGACCGGGGAGCTGTTTTTT	CASSLEGTGELFF
NA	TRBJ1-1	TRBV11-2	NA	TGTGCCAGCAGCCGATCCGGGGGGGCGTACACTGAAGCTTTCTTT	CASSRSGGAYTEAFF
few	TRBJ2-5	TRBV10-3	NA	TGTGCCACCGCCGCCGGAGAGACCCAGTACTTC	CATAAGETQYF
NA	TRBJ2-5	TRBV30	TRBD2	TGTGCCTGGCGACTAGCGGGAGCTGAGACCCAGTACTTC	CAWRLAGAETQYF
few	TRBJ2-1	TRBV29-1	TRBD1	TGCAGCGTCGTACAGGGGGATCCCTACAATGAGCAGTTCTTC	CSVVQGDPYNEQFF
few	TRBJ1-1	TRBV21-1	NA	TGTGCCAACAGCAAATGCAGGGGGCGAACTGAAGCTTTCTTT	CANSKCRGRTEAFF
NA	TRBJ2-1	TRBV27	TRBD2	TGTGCCAGCAGTCCAAGACTAGCGGTAGACAATGAGCAGTTCTTC	CASSPRLAVDNEQFF
NA	TRBJ2-2	TRBV27	NA	TGTGCCAGCAGTTTATTTCCAGACTCCTCGAACACCGGGGAGCTGTTTTTT	CASSLFPDSSNTGELFF
NA	TRBJ2-5	TRBV28	NA	TGTGCCAGCAGTGAGTGGGAGACCCAGTACTTC	CASSEWETQYF
NA	TRBJ2-7	TRBV7-2	TRBD1	TGTGCCAGCCGATTGGGACAGGCAAACTACGAGCAGTACTTC	CASRLGQANYEQYF